The 6 T cell receptor beta chains listed next were all sequenced from one sample in a study of cytotoxic CD8 clonotypes in ibrutinib-treated CLL. Only in-frame clones appear in the TCRdb table, and some are missing; sequencing was by immunoSEQ multiplex PCR. This table has tens of thousands of clones, 86% appearing once. Specimen: PBMCs, collected before ibrutinib treatment. The receptors originated from a human donor with chronic lymphocytic leukemia.

This clone was observed a few times. The chain recombines TRBV2 with TRBJ1-2; D is uncertain. Trimming removed 4 bases at V and 5 bases at J, with 20 bases between. Germline V gives CDR1 SNHLY, CDR2 FYNNEI. CDR3 length equals 16 residues. The CDR3, as DNA: TGTGCCAGCAGTGGAGAAGCGTCGGACGGCTATTATGGCTACACCTTC. This codes for CASSGEASDGYYGYTF.

This chain's CDR3 is CASTKTGGTDTQYF. CDR3 DNA sequence: TGTGCCAGCACCAAGACAGGGGGCACAGATACGCAGTATTTT. V is TRBV6-6 and J is TRBJ2-3, with TRBD1 identical over 8 bases. CDR3 size: 14 residues. CDR1 MNHNY and CDR2 SVGAGI come from the germline V gene (reference sequence). J lost 1 base, V lost 7 bases, and 4 bases had no gene match.

The chain links TRBV6-5 to TRBJ1-3; D not certain. The CDR3 runs to 14 residues. The germline gives CDR1 MNHEY, CDR2 SVGAGI. V shed 5 bases and J shed 0 bases, with 8 bases lying between them. In DNA form, the CDR3 reads TGTGCCAGCAGTCTAGACTACTCTGGAAACACCATATATTTT. Translation: CASSLDYSGNTIYF.

J is TRBJ2-7 and V is TRBV6-1; 7 bases are a match to TRBD2. V lost 7 bases, J lost 0 bases, and 9 bases stayed unmatched. Germline lookup yields CDR1 MNHNS and CDR2 SASEGT. The CDR3 covers 15 residues. The CDR3 sequence is CASKDGPGGSYEQYF. The CDR3 region has the DNA TGTGCCAGCAAAGACGGCCCGGGGGGCTCCTACGAGCAGTACTTC.

V is TRBV12-5 and J is TRBJ2-7, with D perhaps TRBD2 (5 bases). Germline lookup yields CDR1 LGHNT and CDR2 FRNRAP. This CDR3 has 14 amino acids. Trimming took 6 bases from V and 7 from J, leaving 19 bases between them. CDR3 DNA sequence: TGTGCTAGTGGCGTAGGACTGACCTGGGATGAGCAGTACTTC. This translates into CASGVGLTWDEQYF.

V and J are TRBV6-6 and TRBJ2-7, with 10 bases aligning to TRBD1. The V segment lost 6 bases and the J segment 0 bases; nucleotides outside the gene matches: 2. The CDR3 spans 14 residues. The germline V gene encodes CDR1 MNHNY and CDR2 SVGAGI (reference sequence). The CDR3 DNA reads TGTGCCAGCAGCCGGGACAGGGGCTCCTACGAGCAGTACTTC. Its protein product is CASSRDRGSYEQYF.